Presented here are 11 T cell receptor beta chains from one specimen sequenced in a study of cytomegalovirus exposure and HLA in healthy donors. Researchers ran the PCR with 60 Vbeta and 13 Jbeta primers. Sequenced by immunoSEQ multiplex PCR; TCRdb stores in-frame clones only, minus some. The sample consists of some 170,000 clones, approximately 85% of them appearing once. Sequenced: PBMCs. The origin of the receptors is a girl aged 2 to 10 in good health and CMV-seropositive.

J is TRBJ2-3 and V is TRBV9, with 11 nucleotides matching TRBD2. Germline trimming cut 2 bases from V and 5 bases from J; bases unmatched to any gene: 7. The CDR3 sequence is 16 residues long. Germline V CDR1 and CDR2: SGDLS, YYNGEE. CDR3: CASSVSGRAFGDTQYF. CDR3 DNA: TGTGCCAGCAGCGTTAGCGGGAGGGCCTTTGGAGATACGCAGTATTTT.

The rearrangement joins TRBV18 to TRBJ2-7; D might be TRBD2 (6 bases). In germline, CDR1 is KGHSH, CDR2 LQKENI. With 1 base removed from V and 0 bases from J, the gap between germline ends came to 10 bases. The CDR3 runs to 15 residues. The CDR3 loop is CASSPRDSYSYEQYF. DNA of the CDR3: TGTGCCAGCTCACCACGGGACTCCTACTCCTACGAGCAGTACTTC.

The chain couples TRBV5-1 to TRBJ2-7; 12 nucleotides align to TRBD2. The CDR3 extends over 15 amino acids. Trimming took 1 base from V and 6 from J; bases not matched to a gene: 5. Per germline, CDR1 SGHRS and CDR2 YFSETQ. CDR3 coding DNA: TGCGCCAGCAGCTTGTCGGGACTAGCGGGTGGCGAGCAGTACTTC. It codes for CASSLSGLAGGEQYF.

J is TRBJ2-1 and V is TRBV7-2, with D unresolved. Germline V gene sequence: CDR1 SGHTA, CDR2 FQGNSA. V lost 5 bases and J 2 bases, leaving 13 bases between the germline ends. CDR3 length: 15 residues. The CDR3: CASSPFRSPYNEQFF. Written as DNA, the CDR3 is TGTGCCAGCAGCCCGTTTAGGAGCCCCTACAATGAGCAGTTCTTC. Using reference TRBV7-2 and TRBJ2-1 for the parts outside the CDR3, the full variable domain is GAGVSQSPSNKVTEKGKDVELRCDPISGHTALYWYRQSLGQGLEFLIYFQGNSAPDKSGLPSDRFSAERTGGSVSTLTIQRTQQEDSAVYLCASSPFRSPYNEQFFGPGTRLTVL.

The chain has TRBV18 and TRBJ1-3, with 9 bases fitting TRBD1. V gave up 3 bases and J gave up 5 bases; unmatched junction bases: 11. Germline assignment: CDR1 KGHSH and CDR2 LQKENI. CDR3 length: 17 amino acids. The CDR3, as DNA: TGTGCCAGCTCACCGCCAACGGGACAGGGCAGGAGAAACACCATATATTTT. Protein product: CASSPPTGQGRRNTIYF.

The chain has TRBV27 and TRBJ1-4; D not resolved. This CDR3 has 13 amino acids. Trimming removed 4 bases from V and 5 bases from J, with 8 bases in between. Germline V lookup: CDR1 MNHEY, CDR2 SMNVEV (reference sequence). The CDR3 loop is CASSWTGNEKLFF. CDR3 nucleotides: TGTGCCAGCAGTTGGACTGGGAATGAAAAACTGTTTTTT.

This clone was recorded a few times. The same CDR3 also results from other DNA sequences found in this sample. The chain links TRBV2 to TRBJ2-5; D is uncertain. Germline-derived CDR1 and CDR2 are SNHLY and FYNNEI. V dropped 2 bases and J dropped 5 bases, with 3 bases sitting between them. CDR3 length equals 11 residues. Here the CDR3 DNA reads TGTGCCAGCAGTGAACGGGAGACCCAGTACTTC. Translated: CASSERETQYF.

This chain links TRBV30 with TRBJ2-1; 12 bases fit TRBD2. V lost 0 bases to trimming and J lost 3 bases; unmatched junction nucleotides: 3. This CDR3 comprises 16 residues. CDR1 is GTSNPN and CDR2 is SVGIG in the germline V gene (reference sequence). Here the CDR3 DNA reads TGTGCCTGGAGTGTGATGACTAGCGGGGGCTACAATGAGCAGTTCTTC. Its protein is CAWSVMTSGGYNEQFF.

The rearrangement uses TRBV21-1 and TRBJ2-7; the table's D call of TRBD2 was not tested on the DNA. TRBV21-1 is termed a pseudogene. This CDR3 is 16 amino acids long. The CDR3 bases are TGTGCCAGCAGCAAAGGGACTAGCGGGAGGGCCTACGAGCAGTACTTC. Translation gives CASSKGTSGRAYEQYF.

CDR3 region: CASSQAGLAQYF. CDR3 bases: TGCGCCAGCAGCCAAGCAGGACTAGCGCAGTATTTT. The chain joins TRBV4-1 to TRBJ2-3; TRBD2 aligns across 7 bases. Germline V CDR1 and CDR2: MGHRA, YSYEKL. The CDR3 extends over 12 amino acids. Losses at the gene ends were 1 base for V and 10 bases for J; bases not matched to a gene: 2.

The J gene is TRBJ1-5, the V gene TRBV6-5; weak D call: TRBD1 (6 bases). V was clipped by 7 bases and J by 3 bases, with 13 bases between them. CDR1 and CDR2 from the germline V gene are MNHEY and SVGAGI. This CDR3 spans 14 amino acids. In DNA form, the CDR3 reads TGTGCCAGCAAGGGTCGACAGGACAATCAGCCCCAGCATTTT. Protein product: CASKGRQDNQPQHF.